This T cell receptor (beta chain) is drawn from a study of T-cell reconstitution after alpha-beta-depleted transplantation in children. This clonotype showed up many times. Unique molecular identifiers featured in how the TCRbeta library was prepared. TCRdb used MiXCR to reprocess the PCR reads, holding one entry per CDR3 protein. The repertoire holds 150,000 to 250,000 distinct CDR3 sequences, with roughly 14% as singletons. Trimming pared 5 bases from V and 7 bases from J, leaving 9 bases between. The length of the CDR3 is 12 residues. The germline CDR1 and CDR2 sequences are MGHDK and SYGVNS. The sequence came from a human donor who donated a stem cell graft to a child with acute lymphoblastic leukemia. This sequence joins TRBV25-1 and TRBJ1-5; weak D call: TRBD1 (5 bases). The source material was PBMCs from the stem cell graft donor, sampled from the stem cell graft. CDR3 amino acids: CASSMGDQPQHF. CDR3 coding DNA: TGTGCCAGCAGTATGGGGGACCAGCCCCAGCATTTT.